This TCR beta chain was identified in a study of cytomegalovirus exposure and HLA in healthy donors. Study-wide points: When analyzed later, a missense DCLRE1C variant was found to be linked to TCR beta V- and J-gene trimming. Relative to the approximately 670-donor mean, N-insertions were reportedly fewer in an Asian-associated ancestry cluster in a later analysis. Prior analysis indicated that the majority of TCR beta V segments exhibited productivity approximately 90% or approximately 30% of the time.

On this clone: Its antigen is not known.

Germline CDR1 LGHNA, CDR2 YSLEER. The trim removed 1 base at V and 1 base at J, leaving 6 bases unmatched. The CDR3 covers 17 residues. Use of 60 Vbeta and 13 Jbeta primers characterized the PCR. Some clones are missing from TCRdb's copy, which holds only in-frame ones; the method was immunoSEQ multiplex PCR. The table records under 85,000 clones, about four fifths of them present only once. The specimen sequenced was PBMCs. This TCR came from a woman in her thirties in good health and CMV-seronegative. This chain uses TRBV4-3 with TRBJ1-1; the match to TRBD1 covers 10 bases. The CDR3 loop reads CASSQAAGTGENTEAFF. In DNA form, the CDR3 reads TGCGCCAGCAGCCAAGCTGCCGGGACAGGGGAGAACACTGAAGCTTTCTTT.